Below, 27 T cell receptor beta chains from the same sample are listed, as sequenced in a study of blood T cell repertoires in COVID-19. Generated by immunoSEQ multiplex PCR, the TCRdb table keeps only in-frame clones and is missing some. The table shows roughly 52,000 clones, with 80% to 90% occurring only once. The sequencing sample was made of peripheral blood. These receptors were collected from a human donor in a cohort sampled during active COVID-19.

The V gene is TRBV5-5, the J gene TRBJ2-2; D may be TRBD2 (6 bases). The CDR3 spans 14 residues. V was trimmed by 4 bases and J by 1 base, leaving 8 bases between them. Germline CDR1 is SGHKS and CDR2 is YYEKEE (reference sequence). DNA for the CDR3: TGTGCCAGCAGCCCGCGGGGGAACACCGGGGAGCTGTTTTTT. It translates to CASSPRGNTGELFF.

The V gene is TRBV19, the J gene TRBJ1-1; 7 bases map to TRBD1. This CDR3 has 16 residues. Germline CDR1 and CDR2: LNHDA and SQIVND (reference sequence). The V gene end was trimmed by 9 bases and the J gene end by 0 bases; junction bases not matched to a gene: 13. This CDR3 reads CASLSRDSLMNTEAFF. CDR3 DNA sequence: TGTGCCAGCCTTTCCCGGGACAGCCTCATGAACACTGAAGCTTTCTTT.

The chain couples TRBV5-1 to TRBJ2-2, with a possible D match to TRBD2 (6 bases). This CDR3 is built from 15 residues. The germline CDR1 and CDR2 sequences are SGHRS and YFSETQ. Trimming took off 0 bases at V and 4 bases at J, with 10 bases between the two ends. CDR3 residues: CASSLVGGITGELFF. Here the CDR3 DNA reads TGCGCCAGCAGCTTGGTGGGGGGTATCACCGGGGAGCTGTTTTTT.

This clone came up once. The rearrangement joins TRBV6-5 to TRBJ2-7; D remains unclear. Between the trimmed V and J ends, which lost 6 bases and 7 bases, there was a span of 10 bases. CDR3 length equals 11 residues. In germline, CDR1 is MNHEY, CDR2 SVGAGI. DNA of the CDR3: TGTGCCAGCAGGATCCAGAAGGAGCAGTACTTC. Encoded protein: CASRIQKEQYF.

The V call is TRBV6-1, the J call TRBJ2-5; 8 positions agree with TRBD1. Germline values: CDR1 MNHNS, CDR2 SASEGT. This CDR3 is 16 amino acids long. The junction had 10 bases not matched to a gene; V was cut back by 5 bases and J by 2 bases. Here the CDR3 reads CASSKDRGQLQETQYF. The CDR3 DNA is TGTGCCAGCAGTAAAGACAGGGGCCAACTTCAAGAGACCCAGTACTTC.

This chain uses TRBV3-1 (or the pseudogene TRBV3-2) with TRBJ2-5; possibly TRBD2 for D (6 bases). Deletions cut 4 bases from V and 5 bases from J, with 17 bases between. Germline assignment: CDR1 LGHDT and CDR2 YNNKEL (reference sequence). The CDR3 is 15 residues long. The CDR3 nucleotides are TGTGCCAGCAGCCCTGGGACTTCCGTCAGGGAGACCCAGTACTTC. The encoded protein is CASSPGTSVRETQYF.

The chain employs TRBV19 and TRBJ2-1; no firm D call. The germline gives CDR1 LNHDA, CDR2 SQIVND (reference sequence). The CDR3 is made up of 11 amino acids. V lost 5 bases and J 10 bases, leaving 9 bases between the germline ends. The CDR3 coding sequence is TGTGCCAGTAGTCGTTTGCGGGAGCAGTTCTTC. Its translation: CASSRLREQFF.

This chain links TRBV2 with TRBJ2-7; D uncertain. Looked up from germline, CDR1 is SNHLY and CDR2 is FYNNEI. CDR3 length equals 14 residues. Deletions cut 2 bases from V and 2 bases from J, with 10 bases between. The CDR3 nucleotides are TGTGCCAGCAGTGAATACAGCTTTGCCTACGAGCAGTACTTC. It yields the protein CASSEYSFAYEQYF.

V is TRBV7-9 and J is TRBJ1-3; D not resolved. The CDR3 is 12 residues long. Germline CDR1 reads SEHNR; CDR2 reads FQNEAQ (reference sequence). Trimming took 3 bases from V and 7 from J, leaving 7 bases between them. The CDR3 DNA is TGTGCCAGCAGCTTGAGCGAGAACACCATATATTTT. It translates to CASSLSENTIYF.

V is TRBV7-8 and J is TRBJ1-2; TRBD1 aligns across 7 bases. The CDR3 has 13 amino acids. V lost 1 base and J lost 7; bases outside the gene matches: 3. Germline CDR1 and CDR2: SGHVS and FQNEAQ. The CDR3 sequence is CASSLETGTGYTF. The CDR3, as DNA: TGTGCCAGCAGCTTAGAGACAGGGACTGGCTACACCTTC.

The chain carries TRBV6-6 and TRBJ1-1, with D uncertain. Germline lookup yields CDR1 MNHNY and CDR2 SVGAGI (reference sequence). V was clipped by 6 bases and J by 2 bases, with 13 bases between them. The CDR3 length is 14 residues. The CDR3 DNA reads TGTGCCAGCAGCTATTCACGACTAAACACTGAAGCTTTCTTT. This gives the protein CASSYSRLNTEAFF.

V and J are TRBV11-2 and TRBJ1-1, with D perhaps matching TRBD1 (5 bases). Trimming shortened V by 1 base and J by 4 bases, and 16 bases separated the two germline ends. The CDR3 totals 16 residues. The V gene's germline CDR1 is SGHAT and CDR2 FQNNGV. CDR3 protein: CASSLGGVHLGTEAFF. CDR3 nucleotides: TGTGCCAGCAGCTTAGGGGGCGTTCACCTGGGCACTGAAGCTTTCTTT.

The V gene is TRBV6-2 or TRBV6-3, the J gene TRBJ2-5, with 8 bases lining up with TRBD2. The CDR3 has 15 amino acids. Germline-derived CDR1 and CDR2 are MNHEY and SVGEGT. V shed 6 bases, J shed 4 bases, and the junction held 10 bases outside the gene matches. The CDR3 DNA sequence: TGTGCCAGCAGCTCTGAATTGACTAGCGCAGAGACCCAGTACTTC. Encoded protein: CASSSELTSAETQYF.

The chain links TRBV5-6 to TRBJ2-7, with 11 nucleotides matching TRBD1. The ends lost 0 bases at V and 6 bases at J; junction bases unmatched: 2. Germline values: CDR1 SGHDT, CDR2 YYEEEE. The CDR3 is made up of 14 amino acids. CDR3 amino acids: CASSLAGTGGEQYF. The CDR3 DNA follows: TGTGCCAGCAGCTTGGCCGGGACAGGGGGCGAGCAGTACTTC.

V gene TRBV4-1 combines with J gene TRBJ1-1, with D uncertain. Per the germline V gene, CDR1 is MGHRA and CDR2 is YSYEKL. With 2 bases removed from V and 1 base from J, the gap between germline ends came to 14 bases. The length of the CDR3 is 16 residues. CDR3 amino acids: CASSQPLRTGNTEAFF. CDR3 DNA sequence: TGCGCCAGCAGCCAACCCTTGCGGACTGGGAACACTGAAGCTTTCTTT.

This rearrangement joins TRBV5-1 to TRBJ1-4; D might be TRBD1 (5 bases). The CDR3 sequence is 16 residues long. Trimming left V 4 bases short and J 0 bases short, with 13 bases between. CDR1 is SGHRS and CDR2 is YFSETQ in the germline V gene. The CDR3 coding sequence is TGCGCCAGCAGCCCTATGACAGCCTCAACTAATGAAAAACTGTTTTTT. This codes for CASSPMTASTNEKLFF.

The chain couples TRBV6-5 to TRBJ1-1; unclear D gene. CDR1 and CDR2 from the germline V gene are MNHEY and SVGAGI. CDR3 size: 14 residues. Trimming left V 6 bases short and J 1 base short, with 12 bases between. CDR3 bases: TGTGCCAGCAGGCCCCGGGTACGGAACACTGAAGCTTTCTTT. This sequence encodes CASRPRVRNTEAFF.

The gene calls are TRBV25-1 and TRBJ1-2; D unresolved. V was cut by 4 bases and J by 1 base, with 10 bases left in between. The CDR3 has 14 amino acids. The germline gives CDR1 MGHDK, CDR2 SYGVNS. The CDR3 here is CASSASGDNYGYTF. As DNA, the CDR3 is TGTGCCAGCAGTGCCTCGGGAGATAACTATGGCTACACCTTC.

The sample holds a few counts of this clone. V gene TRBV19 combines with J gene TRBJ1-1; D unclear. Looked up from germline, CDR1 is LNHDA and CDR2 is SQIVND (reference sequence). V was trimmed by 8 bases and J by 1 base, leaving 5 bases between them. The CDR3 has 11 amino acids. The CDR3: CASLRNTEAFF. The CDR3 bases are TGTGCCAGTCTCCGGAACACTGAAGCTTTCTTT.

The CDR3: CASSLRGVRGSPLSYEQYF. The CDR3 nucleotides are TGTGCCAGCAGCTTGCGCGGGGTGAGGGGTTCCCCTCTATCCTACGAGCAGTACTTC. The J gene is TRBJ2-7, the V gene TRBV13, with D perhaps TRBD2 (6 bases). The germline V gene encodes CDR1 PRHDT and CDR2 FYEKMQ (reference sequence). V dropped 3 bases and J dropped 1 base, with 25 bases sitting between them. The CDR3 is 19 residues long. Full variable domain (remainder filled in from reference TRBV13 and TRBJ2-7): AAGVIQSPRHLIKEKRETATLKCYPIPRHDTVYWYQQGPGQDPQFLISFYEKMQSDKGSIPDRFSAQQFSDYHSELNMSSLELGDSALYFCASSLRGVRGSPLSYEQYFGPGTRLTVT.

The V gene is TRBV2, the J gene TRBJ2-1, with D maybe TRBD2 (7 bases). CDR3 length: 13 residues. V lost 7 bases, J lost 8 bases, and 15 bases lay in between. Germline lookup yields CDR1 SNHLY and CDR2 FYNNEI. The CDR3 region is CASTGGGLYEQFF. Written as DNA, the CDR3 is TGTGCCAGCACTGGGGGGGGGCTATATGAGCAGTTCTTC.

V gene TRBV9 combines with J gene TRBJ2-7, with TRBD2 matching 13 bases. The CDR3 runs to 15 residues. Germline assignment: CDR1 SGDLS and CDR2 YYNGEE. After removal of 4 bases from V and 3 bases from J, the junction contained 4 bases not matched to a gene. CDR3: CASSTGTSGNYEQYF. The CDR3 region has the DNA TGTGCCAGCAGCACCGGGACTAGCGGGAACTACGAGCAGTACTTC.

CDR3 bases: TGTGCCAGTAGTTGGACAGGCTCCCGAGGCTACACCTTC. This sequence encodes CASSWTGSRGYTF. The rearrangement joins TRBV19 to TRBJ1-2; 7 bases are a match to TRBD1. In germline, CDR1 is LNHDA, CDR2 SQIVND (reference sequence). V trimming: 5 bases; J trimming: 8 bases; junction bases outside the gene matches: 8. This CDR3 comprises 13 residues. Full variable domain (remainder filled in from reference TRBV19 and TRBJ1-2): DGGITQSPKYLFRKEGQNVTLSCEQNLNHDAMYWYRQDPGQGLRLIYYSQIVNDFQKGDIAEGYSVSREKKESFPLTVTSAQKNPTAFYLCASSWTGSRGYTFGSGTRLTVV.

This sequence joins TRBV15 and TRBJ2-2; TRBD2 matches 9 bases. The CDR3 has 15 amino acids. Germline lookup yields CDR1 LNHNV and CDR2 YYDKDF (reference sequence). V lost 5 bases to trimming and J lost 5 bases; unmatched junction nucleotides: 6. CDR3 loop: CATSAGLAWTGELFF. CDR3 DNA sequence: TGTGCCACCAGCGCAGGACTAGCGTGGACCGGGGAGCTGTTTTTT.

The V gene is TRBV3-1 (or the pseudogene TRBV3-2), the J gene TRBJ2-4; no clear D gene. The germline V and J ends were trimmed by 3 bases and 0 bases, with 12 bases remaining between them. The CDR3 spans 16 residues. The germline gives CDR1 LGHDT, CDR2 YNNKEL (reference sequence). The CDR3 is CASSQVGVLAKNIQYF. In DNA, the CDR3 is TGTGCCAGCAGCCAGGTTGGAGTACTAGCCAAAAACATTCAGTACTTC.

The chain couples TRBV4-2 to TRBJ2-4, with D possibly being TRBD1 (6 bases). The CDR3 sequence is 16 residues long. In germline, CDR1 is LGHNA, CDR2 YNFKEQ. The V end was cut by 8 bases, the J end by 0 bases, with 17 bases between. Written as DNA, the CDR3 is TGTGCCAGCTCGGTGGGGGACAACCTAGCCAAAAACATTCAGTACTTC. Translating it yields CASSVGDNLAKNIQYF.

V gene TRBV7-2 combines with J gene TRBJ2-7; TRBD2 matches 8 bases. Trimming removed 6 bases from V and 6 bases from J; junction bases left unmatched: 10. Germline V lookup: CDR1 SGHTA, CDR2 FQGNSA. The CDR3 totals 14 residues. Here the CDR3 reads CASSLTGTRAEQYF. CDR3 DNA: TGTGCCAGCAGTCTCACCGGGACTAGGGCCGAGCAGTACTTC. The full variable domain, its missing parts supplied by reference TRBV7-2 and TRBJ2-7, is GAGVSQSPSNKVTEKGKDVELRCDPISGHTALYWYRQSLGQGLEFLIYFQGNSAPDKSGLPSDRFSAERTGGSVSTLTIQRTQQEDSAVYLCASSLTGTRAEQYFGPGTRLTVT.